This TCR beta chain was identified during a study of technical replicates of blood from four donors. The ends were cut back, 5 bases at V and 5 bases at J, with 21 bases in the middle. The CDR3 consists of 16 residues. Germline CDR1 SGHTA, CDR2 FQGNSA. Repertoires were generated with immunoSEQ multiplex PCR, while TCRdb's copy carries only in-frame clones and drops some. Found here are around 60,000 clones, 80% to 95% of them singletons; the top ten hold 3.5% to 5.5%. Sequencing input: PBMCs. The source of this sequence is a human donor in good health. Some clones in this sample may be carry-over from other donors' samples. The rearrangement links TRBV7-2 to TRBJ2-5; TRBD2 might be the D (5 bases). DNA of the CDR3: TGTGCCAGCAGCGCCAGACGAGCGGTGGTTGGGGAGACCCAGTACTTC. It codes for CASSARRAVVGETQYF.